Shown below are 14 T cell receptor beta chains from a single sample sequenced in a study of blood T cell repertoires in COVID-19. TCRdb's copy holds only in-frame clones and misses some; the assay was immunoSEQ multiplex PCR. The table records roughly 88,000 clones, around nine tenths of them present only once. The sequenced sample consisted of peripheral blood. The source is a woman aged 45-65 years in a cohort sampled during active COVID-19.

This clone was seen just once. The J gene is TRBJ2-2, the V gene TRBV29-1; 7 bases align to TRBD2. CDR1 is SQVTM, CDR2 ANQGSEA, per germline. Trimming cost V 5 bases and J 0 bases; bases outside gene matches: 12. The CDR3 spans 17 residues. This CDR3 is CSVIPRRGFANTGELFF. CDR3 DNA sequence: TGCAGCGTTATCCCTCGGCGGGGGTTCGCGAACACCGGGGAGCTGTTTTTT.

The J gene is TRBJ1-1, the V gene TRBV4-1, with TRBD1 identical over 11 bases. Per the germline V gene, CDR1 is MGHRA and CDR2 is YSYEKL. With 3 bases clipped from V and 11 bases from J, the junction kept 8 bases outside the gene matches. The CDR3 runs to 14 residues. The CDR3 DNA follows: TGCGCCAGCAGCCAGGCAGGACAGGGGGCGTCGGCTTTCTTT. Translation gives CASSQAGQGASAFF.

This sequence joins TRBV3-1 (or the pseudogene TRBV3-2) and TRBJ1-2, with a tentative D call TRBD1 (5 bases). CDR1 and CDR2 (germline): LGHDT, YNNKEL (reference sequence). The CDR3 totals 13 residues. Trimming removed 10 bases from V and 7 bases from J, with 19 bases in between. The CDR3 region is CATLGPGLGGYTF. The CDR3 region has the DNA TGTGCCACCTTAGGGCCAGGGTTGGGTGGCTACACCTTC.

This chain links TRBV19 with TRBJ1-5; D gene uncertain. The CDR3 totals 15 residues. Germline V gene sequence: CDR1 LNHDA, CDR2 SQIVND (reference sequence). The V and J ends lost 7 bases and 0 bases respectively, with 13 bases between them. CDR3 loop: CASTGIESSNQPQHF. The CDR3 coding sequence is TGTGCCAGTACGGGTATCGAAAGTAGCAATCAGCCCCAGCATTTT. Together with reference TRBV19 and TRBJ1-5, the CDR3 gives the full variable domain: DGGITQSPKYLFRKEGQNVTLSCEQNLNHDAMYWYRQDPGQGLRLIYYSQIVNDFQKGDIAEGYSVSREKKESFPLTVTSAQKNPTAFYLCASTGIESSNQPQHFGDGTRLSIL.

This chain links TRBV18 with TRBJ1-2; TRBD1 is a possible D gene (5 bases). Germline V gene lookup returns CDR1 KGHSH and CDR2 LQKENI. With 5 bases removed from V and 5 bases from J, the gap between germline ends came to 9 bases. This CDR3 is 12 amino acids long. The CDR3 DNA reads as TGTGCCAGCTCAGGCCAGGGATATGGCTACACCTTC. As protein: CASSGQGYGYTF.

The chain recombines TRBV25-1 with TRBJ2-1; D might be TRBD2 (7 bases). CDR1 is MGHDK and CDR2 is SYGVNS in the germline V gene. The CDR3 runs 15 residues. V gave up 6 bases and J gave up 3 bases, with 15 bases separating them. The CDR3 nucleotides read TGTGCCAGCAGGAATCGGGGGGCCGACTACAATGAGCAGTTCTTC. Amino acids: CASRNRGADYNEQFF. Full variable domain (outside the CDR3, taken from reference TRBV25-1 and TRBJ2-1): EADIYQTPRYLVIGTGKKITLECSQTMGHDKMYWYQQDPGMELHLIHYSYGVNSTEKGDLSSESTVSRIRTEHFPLTLESARPSHTSQYLCASRNRGADYNEQFFGPGTRLTVL.

The CDR3 DNA reads TGCGCCAGCAGCTTAACCGGGACAGGGGGCTACGAGCAGTACTTC. This translates into CASSLTGTGGYEQYF. V usage is TRBV5-1 and J usage is TRBJ2-7; 11 nucleotides align to TRBD1. CDR1 is SGHRS and CDR2 is YFSETQ in the germline V gene. This CDR3 comprises 15 residues. V trimming: 2 bases; J trimming: 3 bases; junction bases outside the gene matches: 4.

The chain links TRBV27 to TRBJ1-5; no reliable D call. Trimming pared 1 base from V and 4 bases from J, leaving 5 bases between. CDR1 is MNHEY, CDR2 SMNVEV, per germline (reference sequence). This CDR3 has 13 amino acids. The CDR3 bases are TGTGCCAGCAGTTTATACACAAATCAGCCCCAGCATTTT. It encodes CASSLYTNQPQHF.

This rearrangement joins TRBV6-5 to TRBJ1-3; D unresolved. The CDR3 loop spans 14 amino acids. V lost 4 bases, J lost 0 bases, and 7 bases lay in between. Germline V CDR1 and CDR2: MNHEY, SVGAGI. In DNA form, the CDR3 reads TGTGCCAGCAGTTCGCGGGACTCTGGAAACACCATATATTTT. It translates to CASSSRDSGNTIYF.

The chain combines TRBV25-1 with TRBJ1-6; tentatively, D is TRBD1 (5 bases). The germline V gene has CDR1 MGHDK and CDR2 SYGVNS. This CDR3 comprises 17 residues. The V end lost 2 bases, the J end lost 1 base, and 12 bases lay between the germline ends. CDR3 in DNA: TGTGCCAGCAGTGAACAGTTGGGGGGATCCTATAATTCACCCCTCCACTTT. It codes for CASSEQLGGSYNSPLHF. The full variable domain, in which reference TRBV25-1 and TRBJ1-6 provide the parts outside the CDR3, is EADIYQTPRYLVIGTGKKITLECSQTMGHDKMYWYQQDPGMELHLIHYSYGVNSTEKGDLSSESTVSRIRTEHFPLTLESARPSHTSQYLCASSEQLGGSYNSPLHFGNGTRLTVT.

This chain links TRBV5-1 with TRBJ1-6; 7 bases are shared with TRBD1. The CDR3 contains 14 residues. Germline CDR1 is SGHRS and CDR2 is YFSETQ. The J segment lost 11 bases and the V segment lost 0 bases, leaving 5 bases of the junction unmatched. CDR3 DNA sequence: TGCGCCAGCAGCTTGGAGACAGGGCGTACACCCCTCCACTTT. Its protein product is CASSLETGRTPLHF.

The chain links TRBV4-1 to TRBJ2-1; 9 bases match TRBD2. This CDR3 region has 15 residues. The germline V gene has CDR1 MGHRA and CDR2 YSYEKL. The V and J ends lost 5 bases and 5 bases, in that order; junction bases with no gene match: 7. DNA for the CDR3: TGCGCCAGCAGCTCACTAGCGGGCACTAACAATGAGCAGTTCTTC. Its protein product is CASSSLAGTNNEQFF.

J is TRBJ1-4 and V is TRBV4-2; no clear D. The V gene's germline CDR1 is LGHNA and CDR2 YNFKEQ. The V end was cut by 0 bases, the J end by 8 bases, with 7 bases between. The CDR3 loop spans 13 amino acids. DNA for the CDR3: TGTGCCAGCAGCCAAGATCGCGAGGAAAAACTGTTTTTT. This sequence encodes CASSQDREEKLFF.

The CDR3, as DNA: TGTGCCAGCAGCTCCACAGGGACACCCTCAAGCTCCTACAATGAGCAGTTCTTC. Its protein product is CASSSTGTPSSSYNEQFF. J is TRBJ2-1 and V is TRBV7-8, with D maybe TRBD1 (6 bases). Germline V lookup: CDR1 SGHVS, CDR2 FQNEAQ. The CDR3 extends over 18 amino acids. V was pared by 4 bases and J by 0 bases, with 19 bases between. Using reference TRBV7-8 and TRBJ2-1 for the parts outside the CDR3, the full variable domain is GAGVSQSPRYKVAKRGQDVALRCDPISGHVSLFWYQQALGQGPEFLTYFQNEAQLDKSGLPSDRFFAERPEGSVSTLKIQRTQQEDSAVYLCASSSTGTPSSSYNEQFFGPGTRLTVL.